The rows below give T cell receptor beta chains drawn from one sample of a study of T cells in localized non-small cell lung cancer. The table came from immunoSEQ multiplex PCR; TCRdb's copy has only in-frame clones and leaves some out. Of 86,000 or so clones in the sample, approximately 84% are singletons; the top ten hold 2.8%. This material consisted of peripheral blood, taken before any cancer treatment. All receptors derive from a man aged 35-69 years with stage I lung adenocarcinoma. The CDR3 runs from the conserved cysteine through the conserved F or W. A D gene is named only where the DNA matches it firmly. Size tells how often a clone was seen (once, few, many) or the class of an expanded clone, and some rows leave it out.

D,J,V,size,CDR3,DNA
TRBD2,TRBJ2-7,TRBV18,.,CASSPQAGLAGAGSEQYF,TGTGCCAGCTCACCGCAGGCTGGTCTAGCGGGAGCGGGTAGCGAGCAGTACTTC
.,TRBJ1-3,TRBV7-2,.,CASSIQGNSGNTIYF,TGTGCCAGCAGCATACAGGGCAACTCTGGAAACACCATATATTTT
TRBD1,TRBJ2-2,TRBV5-4,.,CASSLRDRETGELFF,TGTGCCAGCAGCCTCCGGGACAGGGAAACCGGGGAGCTGTTTTTT
TRBD2,TRBJ2-7,TRBV7-9,once,CASSPRRAGGLHEQYF,TGTGCCAGCAGCCCCAGAAGGGCGGGAGGGCTCCACGAGCAGTACTTC
.,TRBJ2-2,TRBV2,.,CASSSVTPATGELFF,TGTGCCAGCAGTTCCGTGACCCCAGCCACCGGGGAGCTGTTTTTT
.,TRBJ2-3,TRBV28,once,CASSLSGSKQADTQYF,TGTGCCAGCAGTTTATCTGGGTCAAAGCAGGCAGATACGCAGTATTTT
.,TRBJ2-7,TRBV5-5,.,CASSFDVGNEQYF,TGTGCCAGCAGCTTTGACGTAGGGAACGAGCAGTACTTC
TRBD1,TRBJ1-1,TRBV4-3,.,CASSRLGQGSAEAFF,TGCGCCAGCAGCCGGTTAGGACAGGGGTCCGCTGAAGCTTTCTTT
.,TRBJ2-5,TRBV2,.,CASSPQLRGETQYF,TGTGCCAGCAGCCCACAGTTAAGGGGAGAGACCCAGTACTTC
.,TRBJ1-4,TRBV9,.,CASSAGGGDTEKLFF,TGTGCCAGCAGCGCGGGTGGTGGGGATACGGAAAAACTGTTTTTT
TRBD1,TRBJ2-3,TRBV29-1,.,CSVVPGTGGLGGSHTDTQYF,TGCAGCGTTGTACCCGGGACAGGGGGTTTGGGGGGGTCACACACAGATACGCAGTATTTT
.,TRBJ1-1,TRBV5-6,.,CASSLRAFF,TGTGCCAGCAGCTTAAGAGCTTTCTTT
.,TRBJ2-2,TRBV11-3,.,CASSAQGTRRELFF,TGTGCCAGCAGCGCCCAGGGCACAAGGAGGGAGCTGTTTTTT
.,TRBJ1-1,TRBV30,.,CAWRLTELTEAFF,TGTGCCTGGAGGCTCACGGAACTCACTGAAGCTTTCTTT
.,TRBJ1-5,TRBV2,.,CASSRFGGQPQHF,TGTGCCAGCAGCCGCTTTGGAGGCCAGCCCCAGCATTTT
.,TRBJ1-2,TRBV6-5,few,CASTQQGRHYGYTF,TGTGCCAGCACCCAACAGGGAAGGCACTATGGCTACACCTTC
.,TRBJ2-4,TRBV7-6,.,CASSLLPGHPKYIQYF,TGTGCCAGCAGCTTGTTACCAGGGCACCCAAAATACATTCAGTACTTC
.,TRBJ1-3,TRBV6-1,.,CASTWGSGNTIYF,TGTGCCAGCACGTGGGGCTCTGGAAACACCATATATTTT
TRBD1,TRBJ1-6,TRBV4-1,.,CASSQDGQGYNSPLHF,TGCGCCAGCAGCCAGGACGGACAGGGGTATAATTCACCCCTCCACTTT
.,TRBJ2-5,TRBV5-4,.,CASSSDTGETQYF,TGTGCCAGCAGCTCTGACACGGGAGAGACCCAGTACTTC
.,TRBJ2-4,TRBV11-2,.,CASSLRQGLAKNIQYF,TGTGCCAGCAGCTTAAGACAGGGACTAGCCAAAAACATTCAGTACTTC
.,TRBJ1-4,TRBV5-5,.,CASRLTTVATNEKLFF,TGTGCCAGCAGATTAACAACGGTCGCAACTAATGAAAAACTGTTTTTT
.,TRBJ1-5,TRBV7-9,.,CASSLSEKGVPQHF,TGTGCCAGCAGCTTATCCGAAAAGGGGGTGCCCCAGCATTTT
.,TRBJ1-2,TRBV6-5,.,CASSREDSYGYTF,TGTGCCAGCAGCCGCGAGGACAGCTATGGCTACACCTTC
TRBD1,TRBJ2-7,TRBV27,.,CASSLWDRAGEQYF,TGTGCCAGCAGTCTATGGGACAGGGCTGGCGAGCAGTACTTC
.,TRBJ2-1,TRBV21-1,.,CASSTKMPKRGATYNEQFF,TGTGCCAGCAGCACAAAAATGCCCAAGCGGGGGGCAACCTACAATGAGCAGTTCTTC
TRBD2,TRBJ2-7,TRBV6-5,few,CASSSAAGGGTYEQYF,TGTGCCAGCAGTTCGGCCGCCGGGGGGGGAACCTACGAGCAGTACTTC
.,TRBJ1-5,TRBV6-4,.,CASREQSYSNQPQHF,TGTGCCAGCAGAGAACAGAGCTATAGCAATCAGCCCCAGCATTTT
.,TRBJ2-2,TRBV5-1,.,CASSLDQRSTGELFF,TGCGCCAGCAGCTTGGACCAGCGGTCGACCGGGGAGCTGTTTTTT
TRBD2,TRBJ2-1,TRBV5-6,.,CASSLVLAGWNEQFF,TGTGCCAGCAGCTTGGTACTAGCGGGATGGAATGAGCAGTTCTTC
.,TRBJ2-1,TRBV19,.,CASSPRAESSYNEQFF,TGTGCCAGTAGTCCCCGGGCAGAGAGCTCCTACAATGAGCAGTTCTTC
.,TRBJ1-3,TRBV15,.,CATSSGAVGNTIYF,TGTGCCACCAGCAGTGGAGCGGTCGGAAACACCATATATTTT
.,TRBJ1-3,TRBV6-1,.,CASKDYGYGNTIYF,TGTGCCAGCAAAGATTACGGTTACGGAAACACCATATATTTT
.,TRBJ1-3,TRBV5-5,.,CASSLAGGGGNTIYF,TGTGCCAGCAGCTTGGCCGGGGGTGGTGGAAACACCATATATTTT
.,TRBJ1-1,TRBV27,.,CASSWARGGGTEAFF,TGTGCCAGCAGTTGGGCTCGGGGGGGCGGGACTGAAGCTTTCTTT
.,TRBJ2-7,TRBV7-2,.,CASSSRGGRSGHPYEQYF,TGTGCCAGCAGCTCCAGAGGGGGAAGGTCAGGGCATCCCTACGAGCAGTACTTC
TRBD1,TRBJ2-2,TRBV18,once,CASSPETGLVTGELFF,TGTGCCAGCTCACCAGAGACAGGGTTGGTTACCGGGGAGCTGTTTTTT
.,TRBJ2-1,TRBV7-2,once,CASSSDGSSYNEQFF,TGTGCCAGCAGCTCAGACGGCAGCTCCTACAATGAGCAGTTCTTC
TRBD1,TRBJ1-1,TRBV5-6,few,CASSYERGHTEAFF,TGTGCCAGCAGCTATGAGAGGGGGCACACTGAAGCTTTCTTT
.,TRBJ2-1,TRBV5-4,.,CASSLDLNQRGGEQFF,TGTGCCAGCAGCTTGGATCTGAATCAGAGGGGTGGTGAGCAGTTCTTC
TRBD1,TRBJ2-1,TRBV7-2,.,CASSLATGFGEQFF,TGTGCCAGCAGCCTCGCGACAGGGTTTGGCGAGCAGTTCTTC
TRBD2,TRBJ2-3,TRBV5-1,.,CASSSGTSGSTDTQYF,TGCGCCAGCAGCTCCGGGACTAGCGGTAGCACAGATACGCAGTATTTT